The clone carrying this T cell receptor (beta chain) was detected ten times or more. These data belong to a study of T cells in Graves' hyperthyroidism and ophthalmopathy. V was clipped by 6 bases and J by 0 bases; unmatched bases: 7. CDR1 is MNHNS and CDR2 is SASEGT in the germline V gene. The CDR3 runs 16 residues. RNA transcripts served as the template for amplifying TCR beta CDR3 regions. The primer set for the first-round RT-PCR of the TCR CDR3 was HTBI. TCRdb used MiXCR to reprocess the multiplex PCR reads, holding one entry per CDR3 protein. The sample lists a few hundred thousand distinct CDR3 sequences; roughly 14% were seen once.

This receptor was obtained from a middle-aged woman with Graves' hyperthyroidism that later progressed to Graves' ophthalmopathy. The sample taken for sequencing was blood. The chain has TRBV6-1 and TRBJ2-4, with TRBD2 matching 8 bases. The chain's CDR3 is CASRGLADLAKNIQYF. CDR3 DNA: TGTGCCAGCAGAGGACTAGCAGACCTAGCCAAAAACATTCAGTACTTC.